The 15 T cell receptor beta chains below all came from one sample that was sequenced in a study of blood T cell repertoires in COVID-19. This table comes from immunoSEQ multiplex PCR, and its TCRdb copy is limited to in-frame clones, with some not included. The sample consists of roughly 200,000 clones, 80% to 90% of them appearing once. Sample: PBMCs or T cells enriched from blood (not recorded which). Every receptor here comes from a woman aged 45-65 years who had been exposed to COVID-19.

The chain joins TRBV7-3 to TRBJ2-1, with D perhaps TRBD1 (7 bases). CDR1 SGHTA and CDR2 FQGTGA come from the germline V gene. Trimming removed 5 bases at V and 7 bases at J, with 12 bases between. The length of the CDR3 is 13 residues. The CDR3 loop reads CASSGGGRNEQFF. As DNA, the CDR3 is TGTGCCAGCAGCGGAGGGGGCCGGAATGAGCAGTTCTTC.

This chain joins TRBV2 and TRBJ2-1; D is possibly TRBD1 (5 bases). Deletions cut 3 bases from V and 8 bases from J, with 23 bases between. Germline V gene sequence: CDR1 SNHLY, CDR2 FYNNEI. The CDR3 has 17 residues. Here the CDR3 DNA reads TGTGCCAGCAGTGAGGCCCCCCCCAGGGTAGTACGGGATGAGCAGTTCTTC. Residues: CASSEAPPRVVRDEQFF.

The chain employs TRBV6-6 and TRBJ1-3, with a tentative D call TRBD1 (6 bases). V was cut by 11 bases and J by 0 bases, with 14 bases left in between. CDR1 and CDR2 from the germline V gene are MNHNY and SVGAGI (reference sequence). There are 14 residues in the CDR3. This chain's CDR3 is CAVGQSSSGNTIYF. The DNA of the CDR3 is TGTGCCGTAGGACAGTCGAGCTCTGGAAACACCATATATTTT.

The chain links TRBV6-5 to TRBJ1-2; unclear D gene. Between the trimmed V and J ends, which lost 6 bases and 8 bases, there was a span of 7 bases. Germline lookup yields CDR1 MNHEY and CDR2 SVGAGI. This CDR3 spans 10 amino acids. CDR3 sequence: CASSREGYTF. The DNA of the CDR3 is TGTGCCAGCAGCCGGGAAGGCTACACCTTC.

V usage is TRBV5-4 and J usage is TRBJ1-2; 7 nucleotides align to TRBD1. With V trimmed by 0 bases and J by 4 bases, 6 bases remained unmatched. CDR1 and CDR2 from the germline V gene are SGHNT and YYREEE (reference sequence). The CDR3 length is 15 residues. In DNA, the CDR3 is TGTGCCAGCAGCTTGGTTGACAGGGTGGGCTATGGCTACACCTTC. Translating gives CASSLVDRVGYGYTF. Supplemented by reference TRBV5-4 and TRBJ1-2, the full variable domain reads ETGVTQSPTHLIKTRGQQVTLRCSSQSGHNTVSWYQQALGQGPQFIFQYYREEENGRGNFPPRFSGLQFPNYSSELNVNALELDDSALYLCASSLVDRVGYGYTFGSGTRLTVV.

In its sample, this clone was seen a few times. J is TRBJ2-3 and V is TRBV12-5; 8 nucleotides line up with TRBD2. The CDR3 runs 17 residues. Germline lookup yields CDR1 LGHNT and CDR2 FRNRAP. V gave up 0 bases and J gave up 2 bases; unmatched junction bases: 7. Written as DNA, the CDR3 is TGTGCTAGTGGTTTGGTACGCCGAGCGGGGGACACAGATACGCAGTATTTT. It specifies CASGLVRRAGDTDTQYF.

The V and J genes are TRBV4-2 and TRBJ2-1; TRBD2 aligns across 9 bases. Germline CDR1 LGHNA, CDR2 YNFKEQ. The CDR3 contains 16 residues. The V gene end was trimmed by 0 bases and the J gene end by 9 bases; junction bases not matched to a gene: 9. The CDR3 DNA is TGTGCCAGCAGCCAAGAGGGAAGCGGGGGGCCCGGTGAGCAGTTCTTC. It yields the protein CASSQEGSGGPGEQFF.

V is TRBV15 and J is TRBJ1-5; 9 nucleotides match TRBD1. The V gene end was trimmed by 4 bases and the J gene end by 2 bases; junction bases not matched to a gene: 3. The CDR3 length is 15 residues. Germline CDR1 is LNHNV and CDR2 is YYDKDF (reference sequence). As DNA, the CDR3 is TGTGCCACCAGCATCGGGACAGGGCGCAATCAGCCCCAGCATTTT. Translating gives CATSIGTGRNQPQHF.

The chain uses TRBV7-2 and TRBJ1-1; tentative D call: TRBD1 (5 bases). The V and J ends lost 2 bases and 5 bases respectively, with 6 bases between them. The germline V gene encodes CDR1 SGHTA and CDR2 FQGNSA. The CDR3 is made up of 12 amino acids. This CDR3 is CASSLRGTEAFF. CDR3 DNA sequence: TGTGCCAGCAGCTTAAGGGGTACTGAAGCTTTCTTT.

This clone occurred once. The CDR3 loop reads CAIKGQGNSPLHF. The CDR3 DNA is TGTGCCATCAAGGGACAGGGGAATTCACCCCTCCACTTT. The chain has TRBV10-3 and TRBJ1-6; the match to TRBD1 covers 10 bases. Germline CDR1 reads ENHRY; CDR2 reads SYGVKD. The trim removed 7 bases at V and 7 bases at J, leaving 1 base unmatched. CDR3 length: 13 amino acids.

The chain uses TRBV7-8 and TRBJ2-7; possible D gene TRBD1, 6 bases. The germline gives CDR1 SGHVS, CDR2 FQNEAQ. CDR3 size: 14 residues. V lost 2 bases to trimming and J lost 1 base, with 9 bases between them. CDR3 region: CASSLTGPSYEQYF. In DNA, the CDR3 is TGTGCCAGCAGCTTAACAGGGCCGTCCTACGAGCAGTACTTC.

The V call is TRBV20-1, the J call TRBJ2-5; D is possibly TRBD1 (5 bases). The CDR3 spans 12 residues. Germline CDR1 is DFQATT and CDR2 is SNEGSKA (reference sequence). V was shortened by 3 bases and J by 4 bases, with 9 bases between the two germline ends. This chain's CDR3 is CSASKGLETQYF. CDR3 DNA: TGCAGTGCTAGTAAGGGGTTAGAGACCCAGTACTTC.

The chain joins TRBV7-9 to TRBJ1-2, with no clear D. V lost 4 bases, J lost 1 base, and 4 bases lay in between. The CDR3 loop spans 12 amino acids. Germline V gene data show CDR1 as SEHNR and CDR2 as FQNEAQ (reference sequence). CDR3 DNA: TGTGCCAGCAGCTCCGGTAACTATGGCTACACCTTC. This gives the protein CASSSGNYGYTF.

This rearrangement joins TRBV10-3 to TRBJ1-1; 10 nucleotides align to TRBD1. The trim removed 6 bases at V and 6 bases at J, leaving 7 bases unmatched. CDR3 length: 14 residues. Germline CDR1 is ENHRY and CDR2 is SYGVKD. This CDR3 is CAIRGTGEPPEAFF. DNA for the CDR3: TGTGCCATCAGGGGGACAGGGGAACCCCCTGAAGCTTTCTTT.

CDR3 loop: CATSERRQLEQQPQHF. The CDR3 nucleotides are TGTGCCACCTCCGAGAGGCGACAGCTAGAGCAACAGCCCCAGCATTTT. V gene TRBV6-6 combines with J gene TRBJ1-5; a possible D gene is TRBD1 (5 bases). Trimming left V 10 bases short and J 7 bases short, with 26 bases between. CDR1 is MNHNY and CDR2 is SVGAGI in the germline V gene (reference sequence). The CDR3 runs 16 residues.